The count of the clone carrying this TCR beta chain is one. Study processing details: Nucleated cell counts were estimated from reference gene primer amplification. Here immunoSEQ multiplex PCR was the method, and the copy in TCRdb shows in-frame clones only, minus some. V, J and clone size reflect that table, while D and trimming were determined from the DNA. Of over 200,000 clones in the sample, roughly nine tenths were seen once. The data derive from a study of blood T cell repertoires in COVID-19. Study at large: Acute and convalescent COVID-19 specimens originated in the United States, Italy and Spain. PBMCs, B-cell-depleted T cells, or T cells were the source of the cDNA or gDNA that made up the material.

V was cut by 5 bases and J by 0 bases, with 8 bases left in between. CDR3 length: 14 residues. CDR1 and CDR2 (germline): SGHAT, FQNNGV. The source material was peripheral blood. The chain links TRBV11-2 to TRBJ1-5, with a possible D match to TRBD1 (6 bases). This TCR was sampled from a man between 60 and 75 years old who had recovered from COVID-19. CDR3 in amino acids: CASSQGYSNQPQHF. The CDR3 DNA follows: TGTGCCAGCAGCCAGGGGTATAGCAATCAGCCCCAGCATTTT.